These 10 T cell receptor beta chains were all obtained from the same sample, sequenced in a study of blood T cell repertoires in COVID-19. Clones were read by immunoSEQ multiplex PCR, and TCRdb kept only the in-frame ones, dropping some. The sample records roughly 250,000 clones, approximately 84% being singletons. The sample was PBMCs or T cells enriched from blood (not recorded which). These TCRs come from a woman between 40 and 50 years old with acute COVID-19.

This clone has just a few counts. The chain couples TRBV6-2 or TRBV6-3 to TRBJ2-1; 7 bases match TRBD2. Germline V gene data show CDR1 as MNHEY and CDR2 as SVGEGT. Trimming cost V 6 bases and J 4 bases; bases outside gene matches: 9. The CDR3 consists of 15 residues. In DNA form, the CDR3 reads TGTGCCAGCAGCACAAAGAGCGGGACTTACAATGAGCAGTTCTTC. Translating it yields CASSTKSGTYNEQFF.

This chain links TRBV7-8 with TRBJ1-3, with 7 bases that match TRBD1. This CDR3 spans 17 amino acids. The germline V gene encodes CDR1 SGHVS and CDR2 FQNEAQ. Germline trimming cut 5 bases from V and 0 bases from J; bases unmatched to any gene: 10. CDR3 sequence: CASSRVGTALSGNTIYF. Here the CDR3 DNA reads TGTGCCAGCAGCCGAGTCGGGACAGCTCTCTCTGGAAACACCATATATTTT.

This clone was seen a few times. The V gene is TRBV11-2, the J gene TRBJ2-2; TRBD1 matches at 9 bases. The CDR3 runs 16 residues. J was trimmed by 6 bases and V by 6 bases; bases with no gene match: 11. Germline loops: CDR1 SGHAT, CDR2 FQNNGV. The CDR3 reads CASSDAGTGTAGELFF. The DNA for the CDR3 is TGTGCCAGCAGTGACGCCGGGACAGGGACGGCCGGGGAGCTGTTTTTT. Based on the CDR3 plus reference TRBV11-2 and TRBJ2-2, the full variable domain is EAGVAQSPRYKIIEKRQSVAFWCNPISGHATLYWYQQILGQGPKLLIQFQNNGVVDDSQLPKDRFSAERLKGVDSTLKIQPAKLEDSAVYLCASSDAGTGTAGELFFGEGSRLTVL.

CDR3 sequence (DNA): TGTGCCAGCAGCCAGACAGGGGATCAGCCCCAGCATTTT. This sequence encodes CASSQTGDQPQHF. J is TRBJ1-5 and V is TRBV12-3 or TRBV12-4, with 8 bases aligning to TRBD1. The CDR3 totals 13 residues. V dropped 6 bases and J dropped 5; count of bases not matched to a gene: 3.

This clone has a handful of counts. V gene TRBV6-5 combines with J gene TRBJ2-7; 7 bases match TRBD1. The germline CDR1 and CDR2 sequences are MNHEY and SVGAGI. This CDR3 contains 14 residues. The ends lost 6 bases at V and 5 bases at J; junction bases unmatched: 10. CDR3 in DNA: TGTGCCAGCAGCCCCGTCAGGGGGAGAGACGAGCAGTACTTC. Amino acids: CASSPVRGRDEQYF.

The chain recombines TRBV27 with TRBJ2-7; 15 bases are a match to TRBD2. This CDR3 has 14 amino acids. After removal of 5 bases from V and 12 bases from J, the junction contained 8 bases not matched to a gene. CDR1 and CDR2 (germline): MNHEY, SMNVEV (reference sequence). The CDR3 DNA follows: TGTGCCAGCAGTGAGCCGGGACTAGCGGGAGGAGTGTACTTC. This codes for CASSEPGLAGGVYF.

This clone was observed once. V gene TRBV29-1 combines with J gene TRBJ2-1, with TRBD2 matching 12 bases. The CDR3 loop spans 14 amino acids. After removal of 3 bases from V and 9 bases from J, the junction contained 6 bases not matched to a gene. In germline, CDR1 is SQVTM, CDR2 ANQGSEA. CDR3 amino acids: CSVDQTSGRTEQFF. CDR3 nucleotides: TGCAGCGTTGATCAAACTAGCGGGAGGACTGAGCAGTTCTTC.

In regard to this clone: No DNA is shown, since the ends of the CDR3 on it are uncertain; the CDR3 is the one TCRdb lists. V and J are TRBV21-1 and TRBJ2-7; TRBD1, the table's D call, was not compared with the DNA. TRBV21-1 is annotated as a pseudogene. With termini counted, the CDR3 has 23 amino acids. The CDR3 spells CASSKKHSWGIGTGPFFSYEQYF.

This chain links TRBV7-8 with TRBJ2-1; TRBD2 matches 14 bases. Germline-derived CDR1 and CDR2 are SGHVS and FQNEAQ. The CDR3 is 14 residues long. V was clipped by 5 bases and J by 16 bases; unmatched bases: 10. The chain's CDR3 is CASSPGTSGSDGFF. The CDR3 bases are TGTGCCAGCAGCCCCGGGACTAGCGGGAGCGATGGATTCTTC.

The rearrangement uses TRBV18 and TRBJ1-5; possibly TRBD1 for D (6 bases). Trimming stripped 3 bases from V and 1 base from J, with 13 bases between. CDR1 and CDR2 (germline): KGHSH, LQKENI. The CDR3 totals 16 residues. The DNA for the CDR3 is TGTGCCAGCTCACCTAGGGGGAAAACGAGCAATCAGCCCCAGCATTTT. Translation gives CASSPRGKTSNQPQHF.